This TCR beta chain derives from a study of a mutant IDH1 vaccine in newly diagnosed glioma. For the study at large: Vaccine dosing followed radiotherapy by 4-6 weeks, or accompanied temozolomide cycles. Before enrollment, patients got radiotherapy alone, temozolomide alone, or mostly the combination.

The sample's time point: week 11, during vaccination. Vaccine doses each comprised 300 ug of mutant IDH1 20-mer peptide, with topical imiquimod. V shed 4 bases, J shed 4 bases, and the junction held 9 bases outside the gene matches. This CDR3 is built from 16 residues. Germline V gene data show CDR1 as SGHTA and CDR2 as FQGNSA. The assay was immunoSEQ multiplex PCR, and TCRdb's table has in-frame clones only and misses some. The sample records some 130,000 clones, over 75% being singletons. This clone was detected only a few times. Its antigen is undetermined. The chain recombines TRBV7-2 with TRBJ1-5, with 8 bases matching TRBD1. Source: PBMCs, taken from a glioma patient whose treatment included an IDH1 peptide vaccine. This clonotype was obtained from a man aged 40-49 years with glioma. The CDR3 DNA reads as TGTGCCAGCAGCTCGTGGACTAGGACAGGGAATCAGCCCCAGCATTTT. It is translated as CASSSWTRTGNQPQHF.